This T cell receptor (beta chain) was sequenced in a study of response to subunit inactivated influenza vaccine. TCRdb ran MiXCR on the RT-PCR reads and lists one entry per CDR3 protein. The top ten hold over 10% of the sample, which has 560,000 or so distinct CDR3 sequences, approximately 7.7% seen once. V shed 2 bases, J shed 9 bases, and the junction held 6 bases outside the gene matches. This CDR3 has 16 amino acids. CDR1 and CDR2 (germline): SGHTA, FQGNSA. The V call is TRBV7-2, the J call TRBJ1-6, with 11 bases identical to TRBD1. The sample consisted of PBMCs from blood, taken less than 25 months after vaccination. This clonotype was obtained from a man aged 50 to 69 who received an inactivated influenza vaccine. The CDR3 nucleotides read TGTGCCAGCAGCTTACATGGGACAGGGGGAATTTCACCCCTCCACTTT. Residues: CASSLHGTGGISPLHF.